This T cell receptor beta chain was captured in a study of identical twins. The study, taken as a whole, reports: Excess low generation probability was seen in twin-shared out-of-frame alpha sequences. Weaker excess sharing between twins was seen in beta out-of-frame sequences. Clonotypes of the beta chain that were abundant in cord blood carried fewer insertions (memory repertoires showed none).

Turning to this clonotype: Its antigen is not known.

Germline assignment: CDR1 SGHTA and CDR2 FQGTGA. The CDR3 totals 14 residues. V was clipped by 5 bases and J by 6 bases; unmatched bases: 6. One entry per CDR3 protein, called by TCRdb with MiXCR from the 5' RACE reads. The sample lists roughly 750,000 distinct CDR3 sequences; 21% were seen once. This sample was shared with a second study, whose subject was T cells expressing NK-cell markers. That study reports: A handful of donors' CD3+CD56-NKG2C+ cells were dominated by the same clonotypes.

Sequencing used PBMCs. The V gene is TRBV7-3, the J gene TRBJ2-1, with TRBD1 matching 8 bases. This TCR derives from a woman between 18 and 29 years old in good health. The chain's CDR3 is CASSPQGASNEQFF. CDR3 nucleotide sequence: TGTGCCAGCAGCCCCCAGGGGGCGAGCAATGAGCAGTTCTTC.